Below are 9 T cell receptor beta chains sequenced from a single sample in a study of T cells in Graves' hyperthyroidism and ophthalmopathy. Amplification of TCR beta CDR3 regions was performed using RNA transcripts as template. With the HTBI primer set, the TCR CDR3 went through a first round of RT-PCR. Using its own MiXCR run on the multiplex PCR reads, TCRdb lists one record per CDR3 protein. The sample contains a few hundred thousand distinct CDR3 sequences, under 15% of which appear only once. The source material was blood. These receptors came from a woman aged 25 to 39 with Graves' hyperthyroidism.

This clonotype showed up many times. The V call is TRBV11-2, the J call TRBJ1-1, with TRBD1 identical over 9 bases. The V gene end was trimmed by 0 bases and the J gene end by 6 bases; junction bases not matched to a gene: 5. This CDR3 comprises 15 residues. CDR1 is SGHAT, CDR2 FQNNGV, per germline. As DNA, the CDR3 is TGTGCCAGCAGCTTAGAACAGGGGGCGTGGGCTGAAGCTTTCTTT. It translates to CASSLEQGAWAEAFF.

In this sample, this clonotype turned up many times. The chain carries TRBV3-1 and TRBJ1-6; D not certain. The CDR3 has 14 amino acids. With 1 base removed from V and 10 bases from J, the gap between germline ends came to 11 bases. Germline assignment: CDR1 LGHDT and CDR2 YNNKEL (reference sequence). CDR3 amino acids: CASSQVRSSSPLHF. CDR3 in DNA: TGTGCCAGCAGCCAAGTCCGTAGCTCCTCACCCCTCCACTTT.

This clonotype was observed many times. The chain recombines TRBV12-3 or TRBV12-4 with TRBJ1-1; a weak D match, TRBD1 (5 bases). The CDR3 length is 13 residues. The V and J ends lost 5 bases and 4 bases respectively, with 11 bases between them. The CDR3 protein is CASSAGRITEAFF. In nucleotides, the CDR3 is TGTGCCAGCAGTGCAGGGAGGATCACTGAAGCTTTCTTT.

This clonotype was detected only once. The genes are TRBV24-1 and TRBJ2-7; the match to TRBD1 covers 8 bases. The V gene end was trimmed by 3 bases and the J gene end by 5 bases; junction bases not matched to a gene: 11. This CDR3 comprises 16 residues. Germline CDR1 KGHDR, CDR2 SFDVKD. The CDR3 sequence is CATSDPAGTGKHEQYF. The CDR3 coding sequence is TGTGCCACCAGTGATCCAGCCGGGACAGGAAAACACGAGCAGTACTTC.

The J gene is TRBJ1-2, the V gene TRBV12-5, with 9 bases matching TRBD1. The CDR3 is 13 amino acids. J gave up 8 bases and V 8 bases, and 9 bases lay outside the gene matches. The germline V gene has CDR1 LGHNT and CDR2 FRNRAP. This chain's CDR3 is CASRRTGDEGYTF. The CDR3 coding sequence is TGTGCTAGTAGACGGACAGGGGATGAAGGCTACACCTTC. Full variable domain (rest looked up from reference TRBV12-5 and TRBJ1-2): DARVTQTPRHKVTEMGQEVTMRCQPILGHNTVFWYRQTMMQGLELLAYFRNRAPLDDSGMPKDRFSAEMPDATLATLKIQPSEPRDSAVYFCASRRTGDEGYTFGSGTRLTVV.

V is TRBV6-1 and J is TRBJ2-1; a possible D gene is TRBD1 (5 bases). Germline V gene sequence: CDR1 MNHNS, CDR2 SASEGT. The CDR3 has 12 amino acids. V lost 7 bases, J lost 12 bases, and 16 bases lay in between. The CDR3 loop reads CASIHTQGGQFF. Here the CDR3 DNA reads TGTGCCAGCATTCACACGCAGGGTGGGCAGTTCTTC.

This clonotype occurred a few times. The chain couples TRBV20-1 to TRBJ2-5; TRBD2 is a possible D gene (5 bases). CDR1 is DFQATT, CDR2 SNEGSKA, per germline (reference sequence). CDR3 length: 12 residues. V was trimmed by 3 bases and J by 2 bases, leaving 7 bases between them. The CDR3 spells CSARRAQETQYF. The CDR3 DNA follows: TGCAGTGCTAGGAGGGCGCAAGAGACCCAGTACTTC.

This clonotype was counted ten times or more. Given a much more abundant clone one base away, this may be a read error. CDR3 sequence: CASSLAGRETQYF. CDR3 DNA sequence: TGTGCCAGCAGTTTAGCAGGGAGAGAGACCCAGTACTTC. The genes are TRBV7-6 and TRBJ2-5; D tentatively reads TRBD1 or TRBD2 (5 bases each). CDR3 length: 13 residues. The germline CDR1 and CDR2 sequences are SGHVS and FNYEAQ.

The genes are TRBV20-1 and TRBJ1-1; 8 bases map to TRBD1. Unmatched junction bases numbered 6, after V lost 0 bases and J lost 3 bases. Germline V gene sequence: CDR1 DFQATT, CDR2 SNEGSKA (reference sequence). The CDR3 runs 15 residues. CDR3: CSARDSRGRDTEAFF. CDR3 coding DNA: TGCAGTGCTAGAGATTCCAGGGGGCGGGACACTGAAGCTTTCTTT.